This TCR beta chain was sequenced in a study of blood T cells in healthy people across ages. Study context: Template switching picked up about one barcoded beta molecule for each two T cells.

Study-wide points: With donor CMV status unknown, expanded clonotype changes were possibly confounded.

This clonotype was observed a few times. Its antigen is not known. A second roughly 6 to 11 cycle PCR used barcoded and J-beta primers. TCRdb used MiXCR to reprocess the 5' RACE reads, holding one entry per CDR3 protein. Of about 1.5 million distinct CDR3 sequences listed, around 39% are singletons. The CDR3 has 20 amino acids. Each donor's blood draw was approximately 10 milliliters of peripheral blood. Sequenced: blood. This chain joins TRBV21-1 and TRBJ2-3; TRBD2 is the table's D call and was not checked against the DNA. TRBV21-1 is a pseudogene locus. The receptor's source is a woman younger than 35 in good health. The CDR3 DNA follows: TGTGCCAGCAGCAAAGCGGGGACTAGCGGGAGAATCGGGTTCCCAGATACGCAGTATTTT. This translates into CASSKAGTSGRIGFPDTQYF.